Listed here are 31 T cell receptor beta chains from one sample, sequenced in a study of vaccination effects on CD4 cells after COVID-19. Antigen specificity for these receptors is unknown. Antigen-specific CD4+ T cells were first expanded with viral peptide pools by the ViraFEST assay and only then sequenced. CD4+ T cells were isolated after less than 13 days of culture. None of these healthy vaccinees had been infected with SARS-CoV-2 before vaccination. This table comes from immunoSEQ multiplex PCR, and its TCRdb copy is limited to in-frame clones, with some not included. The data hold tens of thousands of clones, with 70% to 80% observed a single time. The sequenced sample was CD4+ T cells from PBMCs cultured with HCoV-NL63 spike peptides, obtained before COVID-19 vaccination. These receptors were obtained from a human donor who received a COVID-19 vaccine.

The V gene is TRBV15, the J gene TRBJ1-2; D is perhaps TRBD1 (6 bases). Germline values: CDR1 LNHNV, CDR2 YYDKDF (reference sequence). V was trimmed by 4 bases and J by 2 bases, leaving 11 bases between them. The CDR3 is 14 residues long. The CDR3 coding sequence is TGTGCCACCAGCACCGGACAGACAAACTATGGCTACACCTTC. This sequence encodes CATSTGQTNYGYTF.

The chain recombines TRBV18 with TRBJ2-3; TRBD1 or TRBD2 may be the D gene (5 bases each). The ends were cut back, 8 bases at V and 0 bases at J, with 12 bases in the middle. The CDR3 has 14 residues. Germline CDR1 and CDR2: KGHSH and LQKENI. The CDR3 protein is CASARDQSTDTQYF. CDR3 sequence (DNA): TGTGCCAGCGCAAGGGACCAAAGCACAGATACGCAGTATTTT.

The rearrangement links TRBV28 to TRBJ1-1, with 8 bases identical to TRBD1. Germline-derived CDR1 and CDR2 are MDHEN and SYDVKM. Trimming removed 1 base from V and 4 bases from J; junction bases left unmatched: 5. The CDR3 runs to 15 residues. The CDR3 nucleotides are TGTGCCAGCAGTTTATCGCGGGGGACAGGCACTGAAGCTTTCTTT. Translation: CASSLSRGTGTEAFF.

The DNA for the CDR3 is TGTGCCAGCAGCCAAGTAGAGCCTAATTCACCCCTCCACTTT. Protein: CASSQVEPNSPLHF. The J gene is TRBJ1-6, the V gene TRBV14, with no clear D. Trimming removed 1 base at V and 6 bases at J, with 7 bases between. This CDR3 has 14 residues. Germline CDR1 reads SGHDN; CDR2 reads FVKESK. Drawing the rest from reference TRBV14 and TRBJ1-6, the complete variable domain is EAGVTQFPSHSVIEKGQTVTLRCDPISGHDNLYWYRRVMGKEIKFLLHFVKESKQDESGMPNNRFLAERTGGTYSTLKVQPAELEDSGVYFCASSQVEPNSPLHFGNGTRLTVT.

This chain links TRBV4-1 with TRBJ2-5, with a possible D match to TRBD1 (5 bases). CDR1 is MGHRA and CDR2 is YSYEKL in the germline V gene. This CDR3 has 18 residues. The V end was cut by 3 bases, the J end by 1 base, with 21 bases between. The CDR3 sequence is CASSQGSQGAMFQETQYF. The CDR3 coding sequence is TGCGCCAGCAGCCAGGGGTCCCAGGGCGCAATGTTCCAAGAGACCCAGTACTTC.

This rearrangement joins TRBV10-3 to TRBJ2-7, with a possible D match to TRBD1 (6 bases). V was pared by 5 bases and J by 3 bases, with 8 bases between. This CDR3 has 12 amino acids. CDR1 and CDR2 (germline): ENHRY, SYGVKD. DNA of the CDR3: TGTGCCATCAGTCAACAGGGCTACGAGCAGTACGTC. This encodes CAISQQGYEQYV.

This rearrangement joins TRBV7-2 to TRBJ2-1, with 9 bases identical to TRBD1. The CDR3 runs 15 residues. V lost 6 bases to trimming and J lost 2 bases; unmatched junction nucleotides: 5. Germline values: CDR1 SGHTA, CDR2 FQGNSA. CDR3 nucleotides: TGTGCCAGCAGTCTACAGGGGGCCACCTACAATGAGCAGTTCTTC. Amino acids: CASSLQGATYNEQFF.

CDR3 in amino acids: CASSPAGGTQYF. The DNA of the CDR3 is TGTGCCAGCAGTCCAGCGGGGGGGACCCAGTACTTC. The rearrangement links TRBV6-6 to TRBJ2-5, with 9 bases lining up with TRBD2. The V gene's germline CDR1 is MNHNY and CDR2 SVGAGI (reference sequence). This CDR3 is 12 amino acids long. J was trimmed by 7 bases and V by 5 bases; bases with no gene match: 2.

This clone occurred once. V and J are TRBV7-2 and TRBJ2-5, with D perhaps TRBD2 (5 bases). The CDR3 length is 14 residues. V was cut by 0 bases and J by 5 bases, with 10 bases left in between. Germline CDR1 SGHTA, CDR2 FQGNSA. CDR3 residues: CASSLALGEETQYF. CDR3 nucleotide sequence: TGTGCCAGCAGCTTAGCACTAGGAGAGGAGACCCAGTACTTC.

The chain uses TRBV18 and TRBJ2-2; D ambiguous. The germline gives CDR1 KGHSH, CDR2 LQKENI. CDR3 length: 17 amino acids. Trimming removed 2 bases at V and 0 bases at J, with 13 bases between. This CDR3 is CASSPNTHTANTGELFF. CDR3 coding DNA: TGTGCCAGCTCACCAAATACTCACACAGCGAACACCGGGGAGCTGTTTTTT.

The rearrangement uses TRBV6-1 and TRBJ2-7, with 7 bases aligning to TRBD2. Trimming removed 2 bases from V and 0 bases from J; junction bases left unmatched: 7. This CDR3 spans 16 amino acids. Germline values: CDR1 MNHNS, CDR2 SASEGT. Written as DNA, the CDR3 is TGTGCCAGCAGTGAACCGAGCGGGGCCAACTCCTACGAGCAGTACGTC. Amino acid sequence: CASSEPSGANSYEQYV.

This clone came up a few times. The CDR3 DNA sequence: TGTGCCACCAGTCCAACCCGGACAGTGAACACCGGGGAGCTGTTTTTT. Translated: CATSPTRTVNTGELFF. The chain is built from TRBV24-1 and TRBJ2-2, with a weak D call TRBD1 (6 bases). The CDR3 runs to 16 residues. Germline V gene sequence: CDR1 KGHDR, CDR2 SFDVKD. V was shortened by 6 bases and J by 1 base, with 14 bases between the two germline ends.

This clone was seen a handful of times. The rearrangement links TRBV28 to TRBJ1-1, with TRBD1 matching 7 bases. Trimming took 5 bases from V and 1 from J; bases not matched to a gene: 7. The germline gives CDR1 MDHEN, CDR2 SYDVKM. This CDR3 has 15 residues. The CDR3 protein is CASSPPTGTNTEAFF. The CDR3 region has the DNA TGTGCCAGCAGTCCCCCGACAGGGACGAACACTGAAGCTTTCTTT.

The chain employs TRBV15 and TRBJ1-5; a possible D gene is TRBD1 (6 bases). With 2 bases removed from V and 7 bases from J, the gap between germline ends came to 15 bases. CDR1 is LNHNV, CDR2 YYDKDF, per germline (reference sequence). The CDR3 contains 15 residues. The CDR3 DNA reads TGTGCCACCAGCAGATCAGGGACATCTGAGCAGCCCCAGCATTTT. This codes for CATSRSGTSEQPQHF.

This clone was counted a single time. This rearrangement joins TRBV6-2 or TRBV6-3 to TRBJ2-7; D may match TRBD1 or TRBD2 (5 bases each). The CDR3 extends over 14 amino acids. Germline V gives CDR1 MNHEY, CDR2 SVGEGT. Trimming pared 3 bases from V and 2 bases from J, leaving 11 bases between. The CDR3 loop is CASSYGSGPYEQYV. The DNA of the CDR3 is TGTGCCAGCAGTTATGGTTCGGGGCCCTACGAGCAGTACGTC.

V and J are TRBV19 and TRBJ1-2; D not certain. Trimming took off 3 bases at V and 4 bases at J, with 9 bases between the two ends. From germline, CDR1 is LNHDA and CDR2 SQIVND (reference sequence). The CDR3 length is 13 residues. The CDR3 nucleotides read TGTGCCAGTAGTATCTCGCCGTCCTATGGCTACACCTTC. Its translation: CASSISPSYGYTF.

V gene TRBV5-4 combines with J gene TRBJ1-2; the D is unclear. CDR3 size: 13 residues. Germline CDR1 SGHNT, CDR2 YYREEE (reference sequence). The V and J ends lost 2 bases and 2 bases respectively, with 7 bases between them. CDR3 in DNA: TGTGCCAGCAGCTTTTCGAAAAACTATGGCTACACCTTC. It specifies CASSFSKNYGYTF.

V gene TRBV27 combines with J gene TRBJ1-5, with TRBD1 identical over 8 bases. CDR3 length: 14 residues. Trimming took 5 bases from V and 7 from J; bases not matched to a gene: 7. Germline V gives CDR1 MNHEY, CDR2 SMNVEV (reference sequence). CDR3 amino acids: CASSLQGEEQPQHF. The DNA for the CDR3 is TGTGCCAGCAGTCTACAGGGGGAAGAACAGCCCCAGCATTTT.

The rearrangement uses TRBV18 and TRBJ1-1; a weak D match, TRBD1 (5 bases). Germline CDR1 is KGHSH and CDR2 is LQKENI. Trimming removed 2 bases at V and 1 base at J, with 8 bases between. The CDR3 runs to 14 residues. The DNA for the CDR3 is TGTGCCAGCTCACCAGGGGCGGCGAACACTGAAGCTTTCTTT. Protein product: CASSPGAANTEAFF. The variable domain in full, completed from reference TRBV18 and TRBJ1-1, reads NAGVMQNPRHLVRRRGQEARLRCSPMKGHSHVYWYRQLPEEGLKFMVYLQKENIIDESGMPKERFSAEFPKEGPSILRIQQVVRGDSAAYFCASSPGAANTEAFFGQGTRLTVV.

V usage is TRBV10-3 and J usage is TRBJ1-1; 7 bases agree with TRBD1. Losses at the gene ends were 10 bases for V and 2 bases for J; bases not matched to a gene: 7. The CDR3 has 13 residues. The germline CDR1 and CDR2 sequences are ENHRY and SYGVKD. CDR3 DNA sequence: TGTGCCAGGAACAGGGGCGTTAACACTGAAGCTTTCTTT. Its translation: CARNRGVNTEAFF.

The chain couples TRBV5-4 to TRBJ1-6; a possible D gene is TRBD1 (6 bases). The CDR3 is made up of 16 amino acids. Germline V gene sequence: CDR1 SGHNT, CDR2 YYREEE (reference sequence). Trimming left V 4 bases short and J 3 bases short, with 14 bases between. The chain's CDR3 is CASSESRGRYNSPLHF. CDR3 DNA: TGTGCCAGCAGCGAATCCAGGGGTCGCTATAATTCACCCCTCCACTTT.

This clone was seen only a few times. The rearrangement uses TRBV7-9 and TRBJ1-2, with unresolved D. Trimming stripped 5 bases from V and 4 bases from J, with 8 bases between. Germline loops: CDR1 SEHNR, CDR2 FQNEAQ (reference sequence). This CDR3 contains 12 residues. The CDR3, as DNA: TGTGCCAGCAGCCGAGCTTCCTATGGCTACACCTTC. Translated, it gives CASSRASYGYTF.

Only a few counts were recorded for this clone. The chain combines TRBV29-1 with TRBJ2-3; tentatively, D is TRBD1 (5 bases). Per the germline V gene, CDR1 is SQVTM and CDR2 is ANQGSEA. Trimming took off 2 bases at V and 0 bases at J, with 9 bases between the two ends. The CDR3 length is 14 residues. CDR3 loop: CSVETTASTDTQYF. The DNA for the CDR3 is TGCAGCGTTGAAACGACAGCGAGCACAGATACGCAGTATTTT.

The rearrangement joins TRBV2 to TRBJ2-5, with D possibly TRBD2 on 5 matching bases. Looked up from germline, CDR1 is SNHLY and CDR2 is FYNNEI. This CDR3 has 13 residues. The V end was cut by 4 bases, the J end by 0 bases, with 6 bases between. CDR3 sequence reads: CASSGGYQETQYF. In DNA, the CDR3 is TGTGCCAGCAGTGGAGGGTACCAAGAGACCCAGTACTTC.

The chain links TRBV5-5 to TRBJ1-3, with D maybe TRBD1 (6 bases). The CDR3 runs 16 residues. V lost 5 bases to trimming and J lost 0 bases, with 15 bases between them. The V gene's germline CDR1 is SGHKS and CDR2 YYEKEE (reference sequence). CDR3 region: CASSREWGASGNTIYF. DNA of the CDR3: TGTGCCAGCAGTCGGGAGTGGGGGGCCTCTGGAAACACCATATATTTT.

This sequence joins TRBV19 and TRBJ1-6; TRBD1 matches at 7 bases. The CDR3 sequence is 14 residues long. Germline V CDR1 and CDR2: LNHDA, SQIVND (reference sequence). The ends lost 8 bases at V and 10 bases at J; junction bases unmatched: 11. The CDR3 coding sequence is TGTGCCAGTTCCTGGGAGGGACAGAGATCACCCCTCCACTTT. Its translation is CASSWEGQRSPLHF.

The CDR3 protein is CASSQGFFNEQFF. CDR3 sequence (DNA): TGCGCCAGCAGCCAAGGATTTTTCAATGAGCAGTTCTTC. The chain employs TRBV4-1 and TRBJ2-1; the D is unclear. CDR1 is MGHRA, CDR2 YSYEKL, per germline. V shed 1 base and J shed 6 bases, with 7 bases lying between them. CDR3 length equals 13 residues.

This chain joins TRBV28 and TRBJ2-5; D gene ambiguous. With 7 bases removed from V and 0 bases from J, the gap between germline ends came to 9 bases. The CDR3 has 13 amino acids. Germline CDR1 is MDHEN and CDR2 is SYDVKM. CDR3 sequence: CASNSGYQETQYF. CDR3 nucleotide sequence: TGTGCCAGCAACAGTGGGTACCAAGAGACCCAGTACTTC.

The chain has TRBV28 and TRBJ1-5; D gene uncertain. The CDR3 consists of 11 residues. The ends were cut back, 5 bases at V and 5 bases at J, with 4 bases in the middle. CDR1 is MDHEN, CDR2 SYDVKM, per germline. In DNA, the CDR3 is TGTGCCAGCAGTGACCATCAGCCCCAGCATTTT. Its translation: CASSDHQPQHF.

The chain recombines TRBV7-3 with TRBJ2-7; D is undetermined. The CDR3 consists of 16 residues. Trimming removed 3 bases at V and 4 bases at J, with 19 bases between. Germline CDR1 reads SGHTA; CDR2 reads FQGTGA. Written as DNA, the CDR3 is TGTGCCAGCAGCTTGGGCCCCCCGGGTGGCGGTTACGAGCAGTACGTC. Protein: CASSLGPPGGGYEQYV.

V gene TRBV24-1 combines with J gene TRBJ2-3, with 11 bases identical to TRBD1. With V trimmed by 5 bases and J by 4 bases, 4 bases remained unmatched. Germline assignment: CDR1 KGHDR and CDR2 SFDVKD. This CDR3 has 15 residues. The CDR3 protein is CATSVGQGVADTQYF. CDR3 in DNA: TGTGCCACCAGTGTGGGACAGGGGGTTGCAGATACGCAGTATTTT.